A single sample is the source of the 23 T cell receptor beta chains below, sequenced in a study of blood T cells in healthy people across ages. Next came a second PCR, run for about 7 to 11 cycles, which used a sample-barcoded 5' primer along with a J-beta primer mix. TCRdb used MiXCR to reprocess the 5' RACE reads, holding one entry per CDR3 protein. The top ten hold roughly 8.2% of the sample, which has 1.5 million to 2 million distinct CDR3 sequences, about 30% seen once. Source material: blood. These receptors were collected from a woman in her 30s in good health.

A few counts support this clonotype. The gene calls are TRBV4-1 and TRBJ2-1; D may be TRBD2 (5 bases). The germline gives CDR1 MGHRA, CDR2 YSYEKL. The germline V and J ends were trimmed by 1 base and 0 bases, with 10 bases remaining between them. The CDR3 extends over 16 amino acids. The chain's CDR3 is CASSQATTSSYNEQFF. The CDR3 DNA reads as TGCGCCAGCAGCCAAGCGACTACGAGCTCCTACAATGAGCAGTTCTTC.

The chain recombines TRBV6-5 with TRBJ2-5; tentatively, D is TRBD2 (7 bases). Between the trimmed V and J ends, which lost 7 bases and 5 bases, there was a span of 20 bases. The CDR3 is made up of 15 amino acids. CDR1 is MNHEY and CDR2 is SVGAGI in the germline V gene. CDR3 in amino acids: CASKLWSGGSETQYF. CDR3 bases: TGTGCCAGCAAGTTATGGTCGGGGGGCAGTGAGACCCAGTACTTC.

This clonotype has more than one count but fewer than ten. V and J are TRBV20-1 and TRBJ2-3; 7 positions match TRBD2. The V segment lost 3 bases and the J segment 5 bases; nucleotides outside the gene matches: 5. The CDR3 covers 13 residues. CDR1 is DFQATT and CDR2 is SNEGSKA in the germline V gene (reference sequence). Here the CDR3 reads CSASGGSIDTQYF. For the CDR3, the DNA is TGCAGTGCTAGCGGGGGGTCGATAGATACGCAGTATTTT.

Details on this clonotype: Relative to the germline gene, one junction end is altered; a read error may explain this. The DNA for the CDR3 is TGTGCCAGCAGCTTAGTCTGGGTTGGGGCCAACGTCCCGACTTTC. It codes for CASSLVWVGANVPTF. This chain connects TRBV7-2 to TRBJ2-6; TRBD1 might be the D (5 bases). Germline V gene sequence: CDR1 SGHTA, CDR2 FQGNSA. The CDR3 spans 15 residues.

This clonotype was detected a few times. The rearrangement uses TRBV12-5 and TRBJ1-5; D is undetermined. This CDR3 contains 12 residues. The germline V gene has CDR1 LGHNT and CDR2 FRNRAP. V dropped 1 base and J dropped 9 bases, with 7 bases sitting between them. CDR3 in amino acids: CASGLEDLPQHF. CDR3 in DNA: TGTGCTAGTGGTTTGGAGGACCTGCCCCAGCATTTT.

This clonotype was observed a few times. The J gene is TRBJ2-5, the V gene TRBV15, with 9 bases fitting TRBD2. V was pared by 1 base and J by 4 bases, with 4 bases of the junction left unmatched. The length of the CDR3 is 15 residues. In germline, CDR1 is LNHNV, CDR2 YYDKDF (reference sequence). This chain's CDR3 is CATSRGGGVGETQYF. The CDR3 DNA is TGTGCCACCAGCAGAGGCGGGGGGGTAGGAGAGACCCAGTACTTC.

The V call is TRBV7-7, the J call TRBJ2-5; tentatively, D is TRBD1 (5 bases). This CDR3 contains 13 residues. Trimming shortened V by 5 bases and J by 11 bases, and 18 bases separated the two germline ends. Germline V gives CDR1 SSHAT, CDR2 FNYEAQ (reference sequence). Here the CDR3 DNA reads TGTGCCAGCAGCGTCGATACGGACAATGAGCAGTACTTC. Translation: CASSVDTDNEQYF.

This clonotype was observed at least ten times. This sequence joins TRBV12-3 or TRBV12-4 and TRBJ2-5, with D unclear. V gave up 2 bases and J gave up 5 bases, with 9 bases separating them. The CDR3 covers 13 residues. The CDR3 DNA sequence: TGTGCCAGCAGTTTATTACAGAGCGAGACCCAGTACTTC. Protein product: CASSLLQSETQYF.

The V call is TRBV27, the J call TRBJ1-4; D might be TRBD1 (5 bases). The germline CDR1 and CDR2 sequences are MNHEY and SMNVEV (reference sequence). CDR3 length equals 15 residues. The ends were cut back, 6 bases at V and 7 bases at J, with 18 bases in the middle. The DNA of the CDR3 is TGTGCCAGCAGCTCTCCCGGGACCCCCGCTGAAAAACTGTTTTTT. It translates to CASSSPGTPAEKLFF.

V is TRBV21-1 and J is TRBJ2-7; the listed D gene, TRBD2, was not tested against the DNA. TRBV21-1 is recorded as a pseudogene. The CDR3 is made up of 14 amino acids. CDR3 region: CAGRGGSSRGEQYF. In nucleotides, the CDR3 is TGTGCCGGCCGAGGGGGTAGCTCCCGGGGCGAGCAGTACTTC.

For this clonotype: It may be a read error: a sequence one base away is much more abundant. The chain combines TRBV6-6 with TRBJ2-7, with unresolved D. Trimming cost V 6 bases and J 4 bases, with 13 bases left between them. This CDR3 has 13 amino acids. Germline V gene sequence: CDR1 MNHNY, CDR2 SVGAGI (reference sequence). The CDR3 DNA reads as TGTGCCAGCAGGCGAGGCAACTCGTACGAGCAGTACTTC. The encoded protein is CASRRGNSYEQYF.

The table lists this clonotype with many counts. This chain connects TRBV18 to TRBJ2-7, with TRBD1 identical over 7 bases. The CDR3 runs 13 residues. The V gene end was trimmed by 3 bases and the J gene end by 3 bases; junction bases not matched to a gene: 2. Germline V gene sequence: CDR1 KGHSH, CDR2 LQKENI. CDR3 residues: CASSPGTDYEQYF. CDR3 nucleotide sequence: TGTGCCAGCTCACCCGGGACAGACTACGAGCAGTACTTC. Full variable domain (remainder filled in from reference TRBV18 and TRBJ2-7): NAGVMQNPRHLVRRRGQEARLRCSPMKGHSHVYWYRQLPEEGLKFMVYLQKENIIDESGMPKERFSAEFPKEGPSILRIQQVVRGDSAAYFCASSPGTDYEQYFGPGTRLTVT.

In this sample, this clonotype turned up a few times. The gene calls are TRBV6-5 and TRBJ1-1, with 8 bases fitting TRBD1. Germline trimming cut 6 bases from V and 2 bases from J; bases unmatched to any gene: 8. The CDR3 loop spans 15 amino acids. Germline assignment: CDR1 MNHEY and CDR2 SVGAGI. This chain's CDR3 is CASRRRQGRNTEAFF. The DNA of the CDR3 is TGTGCCAGCAGGCGCAGACAGGGGCGAAACACTGAAGCTTTCTTT.

In this sample, this clonotype turned up many times. The chain combines TRBV6-6 with TRBJ2-7; a possible D gene is TRBD1 (6 bases). Trimming removed 6 bases at V and 2 bases at J, with 17 bases between. CDR3 length: 15 amino acids. Germline-derived CDR1 and CDR2 are MNHNY and SVGAGI (reference sequence). CDR3 in DNA: TGTGCCAGCAGAATGGGGGCCGCACTAGCCTACGAGCAGTACTTC. This translates into CASRMGAALAYEQYF.

This clonotype has a count of ten or more. V usage is TRBV5-1 and J usage is TRBJ2-7, with D possibly being TRBD2 (6 bases). The V gene lost 5 bases and the J gene lost 0 bases, with 9 bases spanning the gap. CDR1 is SGHRS, CDR2 YFSETQ, per germline. The CDR3 length is 13 residues. CDR3 sequence (DNA): TGCGCCAGCAGTGACGGGAGCTCCTACGAGCAGTACTTC. It specifies CASSDGSSYEQYF.

V usage is TRBV6-6 and J usage is TRBJ2-1; TRBD1 is a possible D gene (6 bases). Trimming took 4 bases from V and 9 from J, leaving 25 bases between them. This CDR3 has 17 amino acids. Germline lookup yields CDR1 MNHNY and CDR2 SVGAGI (reference sequence). The CDR3 bases are TGTGCCAGCAGTTCCCGTCAGGAATGGGGGCCCAGGGGTGAGCAGTTCTTC. This codes for CASSSRQEWGPRGEQFF.

The chain carries TRBV6-6 and TRBJ1-6; TRBD1 is a possible D gene (6 bases). The CDR3 runs 15 residues. Germline CDR1 reads MNHNY; CDR2 reads SVGAGI (reference sequence). V was trimmed by 2 bases and J by 13 bases, leaving 18 bases between them. The CDR3 reads CASSYSIGGLSPLHF. CDR3 in DNA: TGTGCCAGCAGTTACAGTATAGGGGGGCTGTCCCCCCTCCACTTT.

The V and J genes are TRBV7-2 and TRBJ2-1; D perhaps matches TRBD1 (6 bases). The end of the DNA fits TRBJ2-7 better, so the J call may be wrong. The CDR3 length is 15 residues. The germline CDR1 and CDR2 sequences are SGHTA and FQGNSA. The CDR3: CASSLDRAPYNEQYF. The CDR3 DNA is TGTGCCAGCAGCTTAGACAGGGCCCCCTACAATGAGCAGTACTTC.

This clonotype occurred a few times. The chain has TRBV7-9 and TRBJ1-6, with 7 positions matching TRBD1. This CDR3 has 20 amino acids. Losses at the gene ends were 5 bases for V and 0 bases for J; bases not matched to a gene: 16. Germline CDR1 and CDR2: SEHNR and FQNEAQ (reference sequence). CDR3 sequence (DNA): TGTGCCAGCAGCCGTTCCGGACAGGATTTTTCCAGCTCCTATAATTCACCCCTCCACTTT. Its translation: CASSRSGQDFSSSYNSPLHF.

There are a few counts of this clonotype. The V call is TRBV18, the J call TRBJ1-2, with D possibly TRBD1 on 5 matching bases. CDR3 size: 14 residues. V was trimmed by 2 bases and J by 7 bases, leaving 14 bases between them. Germline V gives CDR1 KGHSH, CDR2 LQKENI. The CDR3 sequence is CASSPDPGTGGYTF. In DNA form, the CDR3 reads TGTGCCAGCTCACCAGATCCAGGGACGGGTGGCTACACCTTC. Full variable domain (missing parts from reference TRBV18 and TRBJ1-2): NAGVMQNPRHLVRRRGQEARLRCSPMKGHSHVYWYRQLPEEGLKFMVYLQKENIIDESGMPKERFSAEFPKEGPSILRIQQVVRGDSAAYFCASSPDPGTGGYTFGSGTRLTVV.

The chain recombines TRBV12-3 or TRBV12-4 with TRBJ1-5; D is ambiguous. Trimming removed 3 bases from V and 6 bases from J, with 9 bases in between. The CDR3 sequence is 13 residues long. CDR3 sequence reads: CASSFGDGQPQHF. CDR3 in DNA: TGTGCCAGCAGTTTCGGGGATGGTCAGCCCCAGCATTTT.

This chain joins TRBV6-5 and TRBJ2-7, with D tentatively TRBD1 (5 bases). Between the trimmed V and J ends, which lost 2 bases and 6 bases, there was a span of 20 bases. The V gene's germline CDR1 is MNHEY and CDR2 SVGAGI. This CDR3 comprises 16 residues. The CDR3 reads CASSYRRQTIPPEQYF. CDR3 DNA sequence: TGTGCCAGCAGTTACCGCCGACAGACCATCCCCCCCGAGCAGTACTTC.

In this sample, this clonotype turned up a few times. The chain carries TRBV12-3 or TRBV12-4 and TRBJ1-1, with D unresolved. The germline V and J ends were trimmed by 3 bases and 4 bases, with 12 bases remaining between them. This CDR3 comprises 14 residues. This CDR3 is CASSFLTLGTEAFF. In DNA, the CDR3 is TGTGCCAGCAGTTTTCTCACCTTGGGCACTGAAGCTTTCTTT.